The entry below gives a single T cell receptor beta chain sequence along with its context. Its antigen is as yet unknown. The V segment lost 5 bases and the J segment 8 bases; nucleotides outside the gene matches: 9. CDR3 size: 15 residues. This specimen belongs to a study of T cell repertoires in cytomegalovirus infection. As for the study in general: Indications came from public TCR beta signatures; they pointed to CMV infection and to a matching HLA type.

TCRdb re-analysed the reads in MiXCR, keeping a single row per CDR3 protein. The data hold around 100,000 distinct CDR3 sequences, with roughly 9.1% observed a single time. Study-wide findings and caveats: Pooled public TCR beta family frequency picked out CMV carriers with the relevant HLA. Clonotype analysis showed dominance of the ex vivo response by HLA-C-restricted CMV-specific TCR beta clonotypes.

The clonotype originates from a human donor in good health (CMV status not recorded). Some clones in this sample may be carry-over from other donors' samples. Source material: PBMCs, sequenced either directly or after in vitro stimulation (not recorded which). The chain uses TRBV12-3 or TRBV12-4 and TRBJ1-4; 9 nucleotides match TRBD1. The CDR3 nucleotides are TGTGCCAGCAGTCCCCAGACAGGGGGAGCCGAAAAACTGTTTTTT. Its protein is CASSPQTGGAEKLFF.